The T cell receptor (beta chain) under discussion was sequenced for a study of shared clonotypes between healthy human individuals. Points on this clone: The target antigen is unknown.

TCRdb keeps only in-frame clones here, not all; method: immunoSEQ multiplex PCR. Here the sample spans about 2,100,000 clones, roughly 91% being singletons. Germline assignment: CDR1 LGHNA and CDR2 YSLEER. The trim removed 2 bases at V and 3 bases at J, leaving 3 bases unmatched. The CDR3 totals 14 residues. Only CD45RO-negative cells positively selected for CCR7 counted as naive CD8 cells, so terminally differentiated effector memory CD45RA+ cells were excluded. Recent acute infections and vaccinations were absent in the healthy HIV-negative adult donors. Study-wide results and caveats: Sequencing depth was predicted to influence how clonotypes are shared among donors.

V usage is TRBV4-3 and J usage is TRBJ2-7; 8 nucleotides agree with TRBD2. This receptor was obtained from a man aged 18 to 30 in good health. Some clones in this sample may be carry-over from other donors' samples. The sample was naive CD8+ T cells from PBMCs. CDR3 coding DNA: TGCGCCAGCAGCCAACGGGAGGGCCTCTACGAGCAGTACTTC. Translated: CASSQREGLYEQYF.